The clone carrying this T cell receptor beta chain has a single count. Its antigen remains unidentified. The trim removed 7 bases at V and 2 bases at J, leaving 10 bases unmatched. Germline V gene lookup returns CDR1 SNHLY and CDR2 FYNNEI. The CDR3 runs to 15 residues. The sample belongs to a study of blood T cells in healthy people across ages. Combining a sample-barcoded 5' primer with a J-beta primer mix, a second PCR ran for roughly 7 to 12 cycles. TCRdb reprocessed the 5' RACE reads with MiXCR, giving one entry per CDR3 protein. The sample consists of around 1,500,000 distinct CDR3 sequences, approximately 30% of them appearing once. Drawn from each donor were approximately 10 milliliters of peripheral blood. Whole-study findings and limits: Diversity figures based on one million T cells were deemed too low.

The sequencing input was blood. The chain joins TRBV2 to TRBJ1-1; 7 nucleotides agree with TRBD1. The receptor was isolated from a woman in her 30s in good health. The CDR3 sequence: CASTLQGSRNTEAFF. CDR3 DNA sequence: TGTGCCAGCACCCTACAGGGGAGTCGCAACACTGAAGCTTTCTTT.